Below are 30 T cell receptor beta chains sequenced from a single sample in a study of OX40 agonist ivuxolimab in advanced cancers. The table came from immunoSEQ multiplex PCR; TCRdb's copy has only in-frame clones and leaves some out. The sample yields fewer than 15,000 clones, less than 85% seen once. The input for sequencing was CD4+ or CD8+ T cells sorted from blood, taken in a trial of the OX40 agonist ivuxolimab. The receptors shown here come from an adult with an advanced solid tumor such as melanoma, head and neck, liver or kidney cancer.

This clone was counted only a few times. The CDR3 nucleotides are TGTGCCAGCAGCTCCGGGACAGGGGCTCAGCCCCAGCATTTT. Translating it yields CASSSGTGAQPQHF. This rearrangement joins TRBV6-6 to TRBJ1-5; TRBD1 matches at 10 bases. The CDR3 contains 14 residues. From germline, CDR1 is MNHNY and CDR2 SVGAGI (reference sequence). V was pared by 6 bases and J by 6 bases, with 5 bases of the junction left unmatched.

This sequence joins TRBV2 and TRBJ2-6; a weak D match, TRBD2 (6 bases). The length of the CDR3 is 18 residues. Per the germline V gene, CDR1 is SNHLY and CDR2 is FYNNEI. V was trimmed by 5 bases and J by 0 bases, leaving 17 bases between them. DNA for the CDR3: TGTGCCAGCAGTCCTTGGGAGGTGATAAGCTCTGGGGCCAACGTCCTGACTTTC. Its translation: CASSPWEVISSGANVLTF.

The chain joins TRBV7-6 to TRBJ2-1, with TRBD2 matching 9 bases. Trimming cost V 1 base and J 3 bases; bases outside gene matches: 1. CDR3 length: 15 amino acids. In germline, CDR1 is SGHVS, CDR2 FNYEAQ. The CDR3 DNA reads TGTGCCAGCAGCTTAGTAGCGGGAGACTACAATGAGCAGTTCTTC. Its translation is CASSLVAGDYNEQFF.

The chain joins TRBV7-2 to TRBJ1-1, with a tentative D call TRBD1 (5 bases). Per the germline V gene, CDR1 is SGHTA and CDR2 is FQGNSA. V was shortened by 7 bases and J by 4 bases, with 22 bases between the two germline ends. The CDR3 sequence is 16 residues long. This CDR3 is CASKRPGLGSGTEAFF. CDR3 DNA sequence: TGTGCCAGCAAGAGACCGGGACTGGGGTCGGGCACTGAAGCTTTCTTT.

This sequence joins TRBV7-8 and TRBJ1-1; TRBD1 might be the D (5 bases). Germline V gives CDR1 SGHVS, CDR2 FQNEAQ. There are 16 residues in the CDR3. V gave up 1 base and J gave up 0 bases, with 12 bases separating them. The CDR3 sequence: CASSLGGGRLNTEAFF. The DNA of the CDR3 is TGTGCCAGCAGCTTAGGGGGGGGACGGCTGAACACTGAAGCTTTCTTT.

The rearrangement joins TRBV19 to TRBJ2-4; perhaps D is TRBD1 or TRBD2 (5 bases each). The CDR3 contains 15 residues. V was shortened by 3 bases and J by 4 bases, with 13 bases between the two germline ends. Germline V gives CDR1 LNHDA, CDR2 SQIVND (reference sequence). The DNA for the CDR3 is TGTGCCAGTAGTATCACAGGAGGCCCGAAAAACATTCAGTACTTC. It yields the protein CASSITGGPKNIQYF.

This clone was seen only a few times. The gene calls are TRBV30 and TRBJ2-5; 10 positions agree with TRBD2. The V gene's germline CDR1 is GTSNPN and CDR2 SVGIG (reference sequence). V was pared by 4 bases and J by 1 base, with 3 bases of the junction left unmatched. The CDR3 contains 14 residues. CDR3 protein: CAWNSGGGQETQYF. In nucleotides, the CDR3 is TGTGCCTGGAACAGCGGGGGGGGCCAAGAGACCCAGTACTTC.

The chain uses TRBV10-2 and TRBJ1-1; 9 positions agree with TRBD1. CDR1 and CDR2 from the germline V gene are WSHSY and SAAADI. The CDR3 contains 13 residues. The V gene end was trimmed by 4 bases and the J gene end by 11 bases; junction bases not matched to a gene: 8. CDR3 residues: CASSVGQGIEAFF. Here the CDR3 DNA reads TGCGCCAGCAGTGTGGGACAGGGTATCGAGGCTTTCTTT.

The V and J genes are TRBV6-5 and TRBJ2-1; 8 nucleotides align to TRBD1. Germline V lookup: CDR1 MNHEY, CDR2 SVGAGI. The CDR3 contains 15 residues. V was pared by 2 bases and J by 5 bases, with 5 bases of the junction left unmatched. The CDR3 nucleotides read TGTGCCAGCAGTTACCTACAGGGGGTGGACAATGAGCAGTTCTTC. It translates to CASSYLQGVDNEQFF.

The chain links TRBV4-2 to TRBJ1-4; D possibly corresponds to TRBD1 (6 bases). Germline CDR1 LGHNA, CDR2 YNFKEQ. Trimming pared 5 bases from V and 5 bases from J, leaving 21 bases between. CDR3 length: 17 residues. Here the CDR3 reads CASSYNRARTANEKLFF. In DNA form, the CDR3 reads TGTGCCAGCAGCTACAACAGGGCACGAACGGCCAATGAAAAACTGTTTTTT.

The V and J genes are TRBV7-9 and TRBJ2-7; TRBD2 matches 12 bases. CDR3 length equals 16 residues. The germline V gene encodes CDR1 SEHNR and CDR2 FQNEAQ (reference sequence). V was clipped by 5 bases and J by 2 bases; unmatched bases: 7. In nucleotides, the CDR3 is TGTGCCAGCAGCCTTCGGACTAGCGGGGCCCCCTACGAGCAGTACTTC. It yields the protein CASSLRTSGAPYEQYF.

The chain is built from TRBV4-2 and TRBJ1-6; D is unresolved. Trimming left V 4 bases short and J 12 bases short, with 19 bases between. The CDR3 is made up of 15 amino acids. Germline CDR1 is LGHNA and CDR2 is YNFKEQ. The CDR3 region has the DNA TGTGCCAGCAGCCCCCTTGGGGTAACGACGGAACCCCTCCACTTT. Amino acid sequence: CASSPLGVTTEPLHF.

With regard to this clone: This specimen includes other DNA sequences encoding the same CDR3. V usage is TRBV29-1 and J usage is TRBJ2-1, with a tentative D call TRBD2 (6 bases). Deletions cut 4 bases from V and 6 bases from J, with 10 bases between. There are 12 residues in the CDR3. Germline assignment: CDR1 SQVTM and CDR2 ANQGSEA. The CDR3 sequence is CSVGGTVNEQFF. The CDR3 coding sequence is TGCAGCGTTGGGGGGACTGTCAATGAGCAGTTCTTC.

V usage is TRBV13 and J usage is TRBJ2-1; D is undetermined. The germline V gene encodes CDR1 PRHDT and CDR2 FYEKMQ (reference sequence). Trimming shortened V by 5 bases and J by 13 bases, and 15 bases separated the two germline ends. The CDR3 covers 12 residues. This CDR3 is CASSLRIGPQFF. CDR3 DNA sequence: TGTGCCAGCAGCCTCCGTATAGGACCCCAGTTCTTC.

The J gene is TRBJ1-1, the V gene TRBV2; a possible D gene is TRBD1 (5 bases). The germline V and J ends were trimmed by 1 base and 6 bases, with 15 bases remaining between them. Germline CDR1 is SNHLY and CDR2 is FYNNEI. The CDR3 has 15 amino acids. The CDR3 loop is CASSEGFRGKAEAFF. The CDR3 bases are TGTGCCAGCAGTGAAGGTTTTAGGGGTAAGGCTGAAGCTTTCTTT.

The J gene is TRBJ2-5, the V gene TRBV2, with TRBD1 matching over 10 bases. Trimming removed 5 bases from V and 7 bases from J; junction bases left unmatched: 10. This CDR3 contains 15 residues. Germline lookup yields CDR1 SNHLY and CDR2 FYNNEI. Here the CDR3 reads CASSKTGGGLMTQYF. Written as DNA, the CDR3 is TGTGCCAGCAGTAAGACAGGGGGCGGCCTCATGACCCAGTACTTC.

The CDR3, as DNA: TGTGCCAGCAGCTTGCAAAACACGGTCCATGAGCAGTTCTTC. It encodes CASSLQNTVHEQFF. The gene calls are TRBV5-6 and TRBJ2-1; the D is unclear. Germline V gene lookup returns CDR1 SGHDT and CDR2 YYEEEE. Trimming stripped 1 base from V and 8 bases from J, with 13 bases between. This CDR3 has 14 amino acids.

This rearrangement joins TRBV27 to TRBJ1-1; 7 bases agree with TRBD1. J lost 0 bases, V lost 8 bases, and 3 bases had no gene match. The CDR3 has 13 residues. CDR1 is MNHEY, CDR2 SMNVEV, per germline (reference sequence). CDR3 DNA sequence: TGTGCCAGCCACAGGGGCTTGAACACTGAAGCTTTCTTT. It is translated as CASHRGLNTEAFF.

This chain uses TRBV4-1 with TRBJ2-3, with a weak D call TRBD2 (7 bases). This CDR3 is built from 16 residues. V lost 4 bases and J lost 5, with 19 bases in between. Germline V lookup: CDR1 MGHRA, CDR2 YSYEKL. The DNA of the CDR3 is TGCGCCAGCAGCCCCATCGGGGGGCCGCTACAAGATACGCAGTATTTT. Its translation: CASSPIGGPLQDTQYF.

The V call is TRBV25-1, the J call TRBJ2-5, with D hard to call. This CDR3 contains 15 residues. Trimming pared 1 base from V and 3 bases from J, leaving 12 bases between. The germline V gene encodes CDR1 MGHDK and CDR2 SYGVNS. The CDR3 DNA sequence: TGTGCCAGCAGTGAATTTGGCAGACCGAAAGAGACCCAGTACTTC. Its protein is CASSEFGRPKETQYF. Filled out from reference TRBV25-1 and TRBJ2-5, the complete variable domain reads EADIYQTPRYLVIGTGKKITLECSQTMGHDKMYWYQQDPGMELHLIHYSYGVNSTEKGDLSSESTVSRIRTEHFPLTLESARPSHTSQYLCASSEFGRPKETQYFGPGTRLLVL.

The chain employs TRBV5-1 and TRBJ2-3; 7 bases align to TRBD2. Germline loops: CDR1 SGHRS, CDR2 YFSETQ. The CDR3 is 15 residues long. V lost 4 bases and J lost 2; bases outside the gene matches: 7. The CDR3 loop reads CASSLSGYSTDTQYF. The CDR3 bases are TGCGCCAGCAGCCTTAGCGGGTACTCCACAGATACGCAGTATTTT.

This clone turned up a few times. The rearrangement links TRBV7-9 to TRBJ2-3; the D gene is possibly TRBD2 (6 bases). Trimming removed 3 bases from V and 3 bases from J, with 10 bases in between. The germline V gene encodes CDR1 SEHNR and CDR2 FQNEAQ (reference sequence). The CDR3 covers 14 residues. The CDR3 coding sequence is TGTGCCAGCAGCTTGCTCCTAGCGACAGATACGCAGTATTTT. Translating it yields CASSLLLATDTQYF.

The V call is TRBV7-8, the J call TRBJ2-1; no reliable D call. This CDR3 has 14 residues. V was trimmed by 5 bases and J by 5 bases, leaving 13 bases between them. The germline V gene encodes CDR1 SGHVS and CDR2 FQNEAQ. The chain's CDR3 is CASSPVWNNNEQFF. CDR3 sequence (DNA): TGTGCCAGCAGCCCCGTTTGGAATAACAATGAGCAGTTCTTC.

The V and J genes are TRBV4-3 and TRBJ2-3, with TRBD1 as a possible D gene (7 bases). Deletions cut 1 base from V and 8 bases from J, with 22 bases between. Germline CDR1 is LGHNA and CDR2 is YSLEER. The CDR3 consists of 17 residues. The CDR3 DNA is TGCGCCAGCAGCCAAGTTCGGGGGTATCCCCCAGGGGGTACGCAGTATTTT. Translated, it gives CASSQVRGYPPGGTQYF.

This clone appeared a few times. J is TRBJ2-3 and V is TRBV4-3, with D unresolved. Trimming cost V 4 bases and J 5 bases, with 13 bases left between them. CDR3 length: 14 amino acids. CDR1 and CDR2 from the germline V gene are LGHNA and YSLEER. As DNA, the CDR3 is TGCGCCAGCAGCCCCTACTTGGTGGAAGATACGCAGTATTTT. Protein: CASSPYLVEDTQYF.

The chain has TRBV28 and TRBJ2-5; TRBD1 aligns across 7 bases. CDR3 size: 15 residues. Trimming took 6 bases from V and 4 from J; bases not matched to a gene: 11. The germline V gene has CDR1 MDHEN and CDR2 SYDVKM. The CDR3 bases are TGTGCCAGCAGCTCGGGGACAGAGATCGGAGAGACCCAGTACTTC. Translated: CASSSGTEIGETQYF.

The CDR3 is CASSTWTSGGQETQYF. CDR3 coding DNA: TGTGCCAGTAGTACCTGGACTAGCGGGGGGCAAGAGACCCAGTACTTC. The rearrangement uses TRBV19 and TRBJ2-5, with TRBD2 identical over 14 bases. The V segment lost 4 bases and the J segment 2 bases; nucleotides outside the gene matches: 3. CDR3 length equals 16 residues. Germline V gene lookup returns CDR1 LNHDA and CDR2 SQIVND (reference sequence).

V usage is TRBV4-1 and J usage is TRBJ2-2; TRBD1 is a possible D gene (5 bases). Trimming removed 3 bases from V and 4 bases from J, with 12 bases in between. Germline V gene data show CDR1 as MGHRA and CDR2 as YSYEKL. This CDR3 has 15 residues. The CDR3 sequence is CASSHLGVSTGELFF. The DNA for the CDR3 is TGCGCCAGCAGCCATCTAGGGGTCAGCACCGGGGAGCTGTTTTTT.

This clone was counted a few times. The chain links TRBV30 to TRBJ2-1, with D possibly being TRBD1 (5 bases). The germline V gene encodes CDR1 GTSNPN and CDR2 SVGIG (reference sequence). Trimming shortened V by 2 bases and J by 5 bases, and 7 bases separated the two germline ends. The CDR3 contains 12 residues. The DNA of the CDR3 is TGTGCCTGGAGTACAGGTCACAATGAGCAGTTCTTC. It translates to CAWSTGHNEQFF.

This clone showed up just a few times. The J gene is TRBJ1-2, the V gene TRBV7-9; 8 bases match TRBD1. The CDR3 has 15 residues. CDR1 is SEHNR and CDR2 is FQNEAQ in the germline V gene (reference sequence). The V segment lost 5 bases and the J segment 6 bases; nucleotides outside the gene matches: 11. CDR3 in DNA: TGTGCCAGCAGCCCCCCTGTACAGGGGGTGGATGGCTACACCTTC. Encoded protein: CASSPPVQGVDGYTF.